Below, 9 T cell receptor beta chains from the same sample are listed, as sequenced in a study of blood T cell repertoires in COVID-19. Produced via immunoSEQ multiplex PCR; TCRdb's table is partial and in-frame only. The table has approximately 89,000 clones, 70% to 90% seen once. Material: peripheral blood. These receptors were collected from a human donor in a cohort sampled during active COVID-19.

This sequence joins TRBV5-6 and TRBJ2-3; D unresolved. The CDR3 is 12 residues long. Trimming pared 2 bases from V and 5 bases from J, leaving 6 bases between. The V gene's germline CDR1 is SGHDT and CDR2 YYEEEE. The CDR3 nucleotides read TGTGCCAGCAGCTTAAATCTAGATACGCAGTATTTT. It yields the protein CASSLNLDTQYF.

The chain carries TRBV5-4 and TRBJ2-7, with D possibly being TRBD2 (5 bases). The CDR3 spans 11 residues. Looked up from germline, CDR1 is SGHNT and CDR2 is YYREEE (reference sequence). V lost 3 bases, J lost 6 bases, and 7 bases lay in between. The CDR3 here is CASSSLGEQYF. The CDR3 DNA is TGTGCCAGCAGCTCACTAGGCGAGCAGTACTTC.

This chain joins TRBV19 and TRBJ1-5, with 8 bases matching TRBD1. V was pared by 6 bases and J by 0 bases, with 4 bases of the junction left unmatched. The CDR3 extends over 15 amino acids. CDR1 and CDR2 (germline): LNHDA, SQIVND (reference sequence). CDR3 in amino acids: CASRWTGTSNQPQHF. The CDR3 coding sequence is TGTGCCAGTAGGTGGACAGGGACTAGCAATCAGCCCCAGCATTTT.

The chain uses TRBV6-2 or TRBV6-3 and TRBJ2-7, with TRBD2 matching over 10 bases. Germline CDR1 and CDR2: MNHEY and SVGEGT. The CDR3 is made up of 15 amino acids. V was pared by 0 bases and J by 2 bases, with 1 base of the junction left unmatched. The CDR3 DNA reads TGTGCCAGCAGTTACTCTGGACTAGCGGCCTACGAGCAGTACTTC. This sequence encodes CASSYSGLAAYEQYF.

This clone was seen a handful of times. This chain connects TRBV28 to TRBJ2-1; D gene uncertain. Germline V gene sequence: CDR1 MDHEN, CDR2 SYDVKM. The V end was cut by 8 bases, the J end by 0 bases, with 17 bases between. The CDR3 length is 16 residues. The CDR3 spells CASGRGFGGSYNEQFF. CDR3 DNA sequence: TGTGCCAGCGGTCGAGGTTTTGGCGGCTCCTACAATGAGCAGTTCTTC.

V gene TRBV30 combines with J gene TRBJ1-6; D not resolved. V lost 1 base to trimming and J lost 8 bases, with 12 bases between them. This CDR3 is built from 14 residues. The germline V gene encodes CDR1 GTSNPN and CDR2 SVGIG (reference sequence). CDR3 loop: CAWSELTVHSPLHF. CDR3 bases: TGTGCCTGGAGTGAATTAACAGTTCATTCACCCCTCCACTTT.

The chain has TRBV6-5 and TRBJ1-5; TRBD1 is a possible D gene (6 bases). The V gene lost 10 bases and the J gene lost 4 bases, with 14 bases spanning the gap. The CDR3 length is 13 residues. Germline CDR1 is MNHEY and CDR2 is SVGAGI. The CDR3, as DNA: TGTGCCACCAGGACAGCCAGAAATCAGCCCCAGCATTTT. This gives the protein CATRTARNQPQHF.

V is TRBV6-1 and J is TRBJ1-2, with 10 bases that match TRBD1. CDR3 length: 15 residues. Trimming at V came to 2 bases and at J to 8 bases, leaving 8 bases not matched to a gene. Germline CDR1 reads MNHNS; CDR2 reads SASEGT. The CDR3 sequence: CASSELSGTGDGYTF. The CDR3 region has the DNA TGTGCCAGCAGTGAATTATCTGGGACAGGGGACGGCTACACCTTC.

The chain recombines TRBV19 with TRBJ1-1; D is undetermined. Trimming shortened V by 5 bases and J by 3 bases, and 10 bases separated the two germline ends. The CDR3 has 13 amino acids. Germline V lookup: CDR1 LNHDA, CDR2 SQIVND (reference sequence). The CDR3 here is CASSRGPHTEAFF. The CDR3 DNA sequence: TGTGCCAGTAGTCGCGGGCCCCACACTGAAGCTTTCTTT.